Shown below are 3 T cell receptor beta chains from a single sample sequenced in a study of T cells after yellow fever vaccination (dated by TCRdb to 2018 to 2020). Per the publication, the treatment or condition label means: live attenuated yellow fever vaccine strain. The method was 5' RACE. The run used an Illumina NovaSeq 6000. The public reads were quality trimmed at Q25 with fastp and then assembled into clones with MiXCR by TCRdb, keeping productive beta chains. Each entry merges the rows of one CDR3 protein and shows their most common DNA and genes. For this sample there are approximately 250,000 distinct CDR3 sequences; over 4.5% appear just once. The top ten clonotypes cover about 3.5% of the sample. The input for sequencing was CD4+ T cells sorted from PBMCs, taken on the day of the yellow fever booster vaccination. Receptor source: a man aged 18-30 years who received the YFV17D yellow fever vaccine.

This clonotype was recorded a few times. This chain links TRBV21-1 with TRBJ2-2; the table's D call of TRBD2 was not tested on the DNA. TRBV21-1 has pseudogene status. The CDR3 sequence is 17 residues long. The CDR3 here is CASSLLVRGTNTGELFF. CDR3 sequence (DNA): TGTGCCAGCAGCCTCCTAGTGCGGGGTACGAACACCGGGGAGCTGTTTTTT.

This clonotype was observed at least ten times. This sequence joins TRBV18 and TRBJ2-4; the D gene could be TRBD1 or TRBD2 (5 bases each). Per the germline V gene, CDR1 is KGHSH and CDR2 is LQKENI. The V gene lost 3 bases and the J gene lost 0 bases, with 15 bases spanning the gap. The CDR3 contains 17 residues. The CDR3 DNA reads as TGTGCCAGCTCACCGCCCCCCTGGGACGTAGCCAAAAACATTCAGTACTTC. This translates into CASSPPPWDVAKNIQYF.

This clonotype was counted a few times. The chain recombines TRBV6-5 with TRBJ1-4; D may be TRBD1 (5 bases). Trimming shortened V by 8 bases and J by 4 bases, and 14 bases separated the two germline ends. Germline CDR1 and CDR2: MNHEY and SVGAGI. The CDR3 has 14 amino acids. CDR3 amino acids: CASADTGLNEKLFF. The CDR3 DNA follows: TGTGCCAGCGCAGACACAGGACTTAATGAAAAACTGTTTTTT.